The 13 T cell receptor beta chains below come from one sample, sequenced in a study of blood T cell repertoires in COVID-19. Profiled with immunoSEQ multiplex PCR; TCRdb holds only in-frame clones, not every one. The table lists roughly 31,000 clones, approximately 90% of them singletons. Sequenced material: peripheral blood. The receptor set was obtained from a man older than 75 with acute or convalescent COVID-19.

Here the CDR3 reads CASSYPGQRYEQYF. The CDR3 coding sequence is TGCGCCAGCAGCTATCCGGGACAGAGGTACGAGCAGTACTTC. The chain uses TRBV5-1 and TRBJ2-7; 7 bases align to TRBD1. J lost 4 bases, V lost 3 bases, and 7 bases had no gene match. The germline V gene encodes CDR1 SGHRS and CDR2 YFSETQ. The CDR3 extends over 14 amino acids.

Remarks on this clone: Other DNA sequences in the same sample also yield this CDR3. The rearrangement uses TRBV5-1 and TRBJ2-3; no definite D call. This CDR3 spans 14 amino acids. From germline, CDR1 is SGHRS and CDR2 YFSETQ. Trimming took off 0 bases at V and 2 bases at J, with 7 bases between the two ends. CDR3 sequence: CASSLVQSTDTQYF. CDR3 sequence (DNA): TGCGCCAGCAGCTTGGTCCAGTCCACAGATACGCAGTATTTT.

The chain joins TRBV5-1 to TRBJ2-3, with TRBD2 as a possible D gene (5 bases). The V gene's germline CDR1 is SGHRS and CDR2 YFSETQ. Trimming stripped 0 bases from V and 4 bases from J, with 12 bases between. This CDR3 has 15 residues. The CDR3 sequence is CASSLELGVPDTQYF. CDR3 nucleotide sequence: TGCGCCAGCAGCTTGGAACTCGGGGTGCCAGATACGCAGTATTTT.

V gene TRBV6-5 combines with J gene TRBJ1-1, with TRBD1 matching 9 bases. Germline lookup yields CDR1 MNHEY and CDR2 SVGAGI. V lost 5 bases to trimming and J lost 7 bases; unmatched junction nucleotides: 5. The CDR3 is 13 residues long. The CDR3 nucleotides are TGTGCCAGCAGTCGGGACAGGGCGAATGAAGCTTTCTTT. It specifies CASSRDRANEAFF.

This clone was detected only once. The chain is built from TRBV19 and TRBJ1-5; no clear D. V was cut by 3 bases and J by 3 bases, with 18 bases left in between. The CDR3 extends over 17 amino acids. The germline V gene encodes CDR1 LNHDA and CDR2 SQIVND (reference sequence). The DNA for the CDR3 is TGTGCCAGTAGTATGGTTCCCGGAAGGCGGGACAATCAGCCCCAGCATTTT. This gives the protein CASSMVPGRRDNQPQHF.

The chain uses TRBV7-2 and TRBJ1-3; tentatively, D is TRBD1 (5 bases). Trimming left V 5 bases short and J 2 bases short, with 13 bases between. This CDR3 is built from 15 residues. Germline loops: CDR1 SGHTA, CDR2 FQGNSA. The CDR3 bases are TGTGCCAGCAGCCTTGACAGAAGGACTGGAAACACCATATATTTT. The encoded protein is CASSLDRRTGNTIYF.

This chain connects TRBV21-1 to TRBJ1-5; the table assigns TRBD1, which was not confirmed against the DNA. TRBV21-1 counts as a pseudogene. CDR3 length equals 15 residues. The CDR3 protein is CASLAGIWSNQPQHF. Written as DNA, the CDR3 is TGTGCCAGCTTAGCAGGGATCTGGAGCAATCAGCCCCAGCATTTT.

The chain is built from TRBV5-1 and TRBJ2-5, with D possibly matching TRBD2 (6 bases). CDR3 length equals 16 residues. Germline assignment: CDR1 SGHRS and CDR2 YFSETQ. Deletions cut 5 bases from V and 0 bases from J, with 17 bases between. The DNA of the CDR3 is TGCGCCAGCAGGCTAGGAGTTGGGGGGTACCAAGAGACCCAGTACTTC. This gives the protein CASRLGVGGYQETQYF.

DNA of the CDR3: TGTGCCAGCAGCCTTGGGGACAGGGAATATGGCTACACCTTC. This gives the protein CASSLGDREYGYTF. The V gene is TRBV7-8, the J gene TRBJ1-2; 9 nucleotides agree with TRBD1. This CDR3 comprises 14 residues. J lost 5 bases, V lost 5 bases, and 6 bases had no gene match. CDR1 is SGHVS and CDR2 is FQNEAQ in the germline V gene.

The chain links TRBV6-5 to TRBJ2-1; D is uncertain. V was trimmed by 7 bases and J by 5 bases, leaving 12 bases between them. Germline values: CDR1 MNHEY, CDR2 SVGAGI. The CDR3 contains 13 residues. The CDR3 here is CASTQRLDNEQFF. In nucleotides, the CDR3 is TGTGCCAGCACCCAGAGGCTAGACAATGAGCAGTTCTTC.

The chain carries TRBV27 and TRBJ2-3; D not resolved. V was cut by 2 bases and J by 6 bases, with 9 bases left in between. The CDR3 is 13 residues long. Germline loops: CDR1 MNHEY, CDR2 SMNVEV (reference sequence). The CDR3 sequence is CASSLSRLDTQYF. CDR3 coding DNA: TGTGCCAGCAGTTTAAGCAGGTTGGATACGCAGTATTTT.

This sequence joins TRBV18 and TRBJ1-1; D is unresolved. The germline gives CDR1 KGHSH, CDR2 LQKENI. Trimming took off 3 bases at V and 0 bases at J, with 11 bases between the two ends. The CDR3 has 15 residues. CDR3 amino acids: CASSPVRIMNTEAFF. The CDR3 bases are TGTGCCAGCTCACCTGTGCGGATCATGAACACTGAAGCTTTCTTT.

The V call is TRBV6-5, the J call TRBJ1-1; TRBD1 might be the D (6 bases). CDR1 is MNHEY, CDR2 SVGAGI, per germline. This CDR3 contains 15 residues. Trimming cost V 6 bases and J 5 bases, with 19 bases left between them. CDR3 bases: TGTGCCAGCAGGAAGGGGGAGGGCCGGAGGACTGAAGCTTTCTTT. Its translation: CASRKGEGRRTEAFF.